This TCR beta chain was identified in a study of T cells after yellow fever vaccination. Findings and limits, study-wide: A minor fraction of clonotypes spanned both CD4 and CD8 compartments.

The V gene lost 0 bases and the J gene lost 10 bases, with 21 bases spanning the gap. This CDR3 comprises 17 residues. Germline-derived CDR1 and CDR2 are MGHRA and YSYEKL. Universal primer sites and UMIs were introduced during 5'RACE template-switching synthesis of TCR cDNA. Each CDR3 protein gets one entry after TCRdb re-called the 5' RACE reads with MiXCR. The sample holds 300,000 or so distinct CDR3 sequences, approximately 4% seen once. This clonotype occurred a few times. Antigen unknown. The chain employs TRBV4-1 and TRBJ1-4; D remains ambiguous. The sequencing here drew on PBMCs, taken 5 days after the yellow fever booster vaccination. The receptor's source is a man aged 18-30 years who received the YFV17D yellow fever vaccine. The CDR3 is CASSQDIGSDPERKLFF. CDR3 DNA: TGCGCCAGCAGCCAAGATATCGGGTCCGACCCCGAACGAAAACTGTTTTTT.